This T cell receptor beta chain is from a study of OX40 agonist ivuxolimab in advanced cancers. Across the study: At 0.01 to 10 mg/kg, ivuxolimab was administered intravenously to patients every 2 weeks. Patients with hepatocellular carcinoma, melanoma, renal cell or head and neck cancer made up the dose-escalation patients. Overall study findings and caveats: There were, on average, more expanded clones in CD8+ T cells than in CD4+.

Clones were read by immunoSEQ multiplex PCR, and TCRdb kept only the in-frame ones, dropping some. This table has roughly 64,000 clones, around 88% appearing once. This clone showed up just once. Its matching antigen is unknown. The CDR3 length is 15 residues. The V and J ends lost 4 bases and 2 bases respectively, with 12 bases between them. Germline CDR1 LNHDA, CDR2 SQIVND (reference sequence). The V and J genes are TRBV19 and TRBJ1-3, with D perhaps TRBD1 (6 bases). The specimen was CD4+ or CD8+ T cells sorted from blood, collected in a trial of the OX40 agonist ivuxolimab. The source of this sequence is an adult with an advanced solid tumor such as melanoma, head and neck, liver or kidney cancer. This chain's CDR3 is CASSTGTWTGNTIYF. DNA for the CDR3: TGTGCCAGTAGTACAGGGACATGGACTGGAAACACCATATATTTT.